This TCR beta chain was obtained from a study of T cell changes during pregnancy in multiple sclerosis. The CDR3 has 18 amino acids. The germline CDR1 and CDR2 sequences are LGHNA and YNFKEQ. V was clipped by 0 bases and J by 1 base; unmatched bases: 8. The assay was immunoSEQ multiplex PCR, and TCRdb's table has in-frame clones only and misses some. Of roughly 39,000 clones listed, about nine tenths are singletons. The sequence came from a female donor in good health, enrolled as a control in a pregnancy study. V is TRBV4-2 and J is TRBJ2-7; TRBD2 matches 11 bases. The sequencing here drew on CD4+ T cells from peripheral blood mononuclear cells, taken after pregnancy. Written as DNA, the CDR3 is TGTGCCAGCAGCCAAGATGCTTCCGGGACTAGCGGTTCCTACGAGCAGTACTTC. Translated, it gives CASSQDASGTSGSYEQYF.